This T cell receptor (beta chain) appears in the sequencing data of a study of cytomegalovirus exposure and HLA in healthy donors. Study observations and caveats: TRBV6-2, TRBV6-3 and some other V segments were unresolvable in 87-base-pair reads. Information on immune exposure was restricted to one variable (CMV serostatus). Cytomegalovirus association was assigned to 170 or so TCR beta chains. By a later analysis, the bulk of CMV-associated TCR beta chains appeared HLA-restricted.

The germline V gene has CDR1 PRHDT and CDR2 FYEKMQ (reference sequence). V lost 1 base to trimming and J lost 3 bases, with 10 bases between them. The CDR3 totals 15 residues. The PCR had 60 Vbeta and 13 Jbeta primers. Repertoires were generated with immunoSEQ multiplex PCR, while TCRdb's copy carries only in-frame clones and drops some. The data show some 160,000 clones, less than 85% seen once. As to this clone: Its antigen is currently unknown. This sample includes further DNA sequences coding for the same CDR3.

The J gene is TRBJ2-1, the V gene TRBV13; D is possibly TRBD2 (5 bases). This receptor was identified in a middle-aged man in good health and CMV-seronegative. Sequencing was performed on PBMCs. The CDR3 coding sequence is TGTGCCAGCAGCTTAGTTCGGGAAGGCTACAATGAGCAGTTCTTC. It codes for CASSLVREGYNEQFF.